This T cell receptor (beta chain) is drawn from a study of shared clonotypes between healthy human individuals. Study-level background: Three CD4 naive, three CD4 memory, two CD8 naive and one CD8 memory plate were used per donor.

V lost 2 bases and J lost 4; bases outside the gene matches: 4. Germline V lookup: CDR1 SGDLS, CDR2 YYNGEE. The CDR3 is 15 residues long. Data came from immunoSEQ multiplex PCR; TCRdb stores just in-frame clones and leaves some out. The sample contains 1.4 million to 1.5 million clones, roughly 95% of which appear only once. Study findings and constraints: Among non-shared clonotypes, generation probabilities were lower than among those shared by all four donors.

As for this clone: Its antigen is as yet unknown.

What was sequenced was naive CD4+ T cells sorted from blood. The subset: CD45RA+ positively selected. The rearrangement uses TRBV9 and TRBJ2-3, with TRBD1 identical over 10 bases. The clonotype originates from a man aged 25 to 40 in good health. Here the CDR3 reads CASSVGTGVADTQYF. The DNA of the CDR3 is TGTGCCAGCAGCGTTGGGACAGGGGTGGCAGATACGCAGTATTTT.